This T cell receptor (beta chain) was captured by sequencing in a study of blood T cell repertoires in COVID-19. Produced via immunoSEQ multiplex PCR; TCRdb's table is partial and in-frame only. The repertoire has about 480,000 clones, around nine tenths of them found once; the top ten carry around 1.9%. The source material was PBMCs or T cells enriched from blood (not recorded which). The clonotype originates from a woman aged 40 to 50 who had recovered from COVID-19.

CDR3 in DNA: TGTGCCAGCAGCCCGAGGACAGGGTCGAAAACTGAAGCTTTCTTT. Amino acids: CASSPRTGSKTEAFF. V is TRBV11-2 and J is TRBJ1-1, with TRBD1 matching over 8 bases. Germline V gene data show CDR1 as SGHAT and CDR2 as FQNNGV. This CDR3 is 15 amino acids long. After removal of 5 bases from V and 5 bases from J, the junction contained 10 bases not matched to a gene. The full variable domain, its missing parts supplied by reference TRBV11-2 and TRBJ1-1, is EAGVAQSPRYKIIEKRQSVAFWCNPISGHATLYWYQQILGQGPKLLIQFQNNGVVDDSQLPKDRFSAERLKGVDSTLKIQPAKLEDSAVYLCASSPRTGSKTEAFFGQGTRLTVV.